These 23 T cell receptor beta chains share one sample of origin, sequenced in a study of cytomegalovirus exposure and HLA in healthy donors. Assay used: immunoSEQ multiplex PCR; TCRdb lists only in-frame clones, some missing. The top ten hold approximately 0.94% of the sample, which has fewer than 300,000 clones, approximately 90% seen once. Sample: PBMCs. The source is a woman aged 18-29 years in good health and CMV-seronegative.

This chain connects TRBV19 to TRBJ2-7, with D possibly being TRBD2 (5 bases). The CDR3 is 15 amino acids. Deletions cut 6 bases from V and 2 bases from J, with 17 bases between. Germline CDR1 reads LNHDA; CDR2 reads SQIVND (reference sequence). CDR3 region: CASRGHIDGTYEQYF. The CDR3 DNA is TGTGCCAGTAGAGGTCACATCGACGGGACCTACGAGCAGTACTTC.

This clone occurred a few times. The chain carries TRBV18 and TRBJ1-5; TRBD1 agrees at 9 bases. Germline lookup yields CDR1 KGHSH and CDR2 LQKENI. There are 12 residues in the CDR3. The V segment lost 3 bases and the J segment 10 bases; nucleotides outside the gene matches: 1. The CDR3 DNA follows: TGTGCCAGCTCACCGGGACAGGGCCCCCAGCATTTT. Protein product: CASSPGQGPQHF.

The J gene is TRBJ1-1, the V gene TRBV5-1, with 7 bases identical to TRBD1. Per the germline V gene, CDR1 is SGHRS and CDR2 is YFSETQ. The CDR3 has 13 residues. J was trimmed by 2 bases and V by 3 bases; bases with no gene match: 1. CDR3 coding DNA: TGCGCCAGCAGCTGGGACAGAAACACTGAAGCTTTCTTT. Encoded protein: CASSWDRNTEAFF.

V is TRBV7-9 and J is TRBJ2-5; TRBD2 agrees at 8 bases. Per germline, CDR1 SEHNR and CDR2 FQNEAQ (reference sequence). There are 17 residues in the CDR3. The trim removed 0 bases at V and 1 base at J, leaving 7 bases unmatched. The CDR3 sequence is CASSLAGGLAAQETQYF. In nucleotides, the CDR3 is TGTGCCAGCAGCTTAGCGGGCGGACTAGCAGCCCAAGAGACCCAGTACTTC.

V usage is TRBV10-2 and J usage is TRBJ2-7, with 7 bases fitting TRBD2. The CDR3 contains 12 residues. V shed 6 bases, J shed 3 bases, and the junction held 2 bases outside the gene matches. From germline, CDR1 is WSHSY and CDR2 SAAADI. The CDR3 loop reads CASRASGYEQYF. The DNA of the CDR3 is TGCGCCAGCAGGGCTAGCGGCTACGAGCAGTACTTC.

This chain's CDR3 is CASSQESRDYEQYF. The DNA of the CDR3 is TGCGCCAGCAGCCAAGAGTCCCGGGACTACGAGCAGTACTTC. The V gene is TRBV4-3, the J gene TRBJ2-7; D is possibly TRBD2 (5 bases). The V end lost 0 bases, the J end lost 3 bases, and 9 bases lay between the germline ends. This CDR3 has 14 residues. Germline V gene lookup returns CDR1 LGHNA and CDR2 YSLEER.

The chain carries TRBV5-6 and TRBJ2-3; TRBD1 might be the D (6 bases). Per germline, CDR1 SGHDT and CDR2 YYEEEE. V was trimmed by 2 bases and J by 0 bases, leaving 10 bases between them. The CDR3 totals 15 residues. In DNA form, the CDR3 reads TGTGCCAGCAGCTTTGGACAGTCTAGCACAGATACGCAGTATTTT. Translating it yields CASSFGQSSTDTQYF.

CDR3 in amino acids: CASSASRDSTYEQYF. The CDR3 DNA follows: TGTGCCAGCAGTGCCTCCAGGGACAGTACCTACGAGCAGTACTTC. The rearrangement uses TRBV9 and TRBJ2-7; 7 nucleotides align to TRBD1. CDR1 and CDR2 from the germline V gene are SGDLS and YYNGEE. The CDR3 is 15 residues long. V shed 5 bases, J shed 2 bases, and the junction held 10 bases outside the gene matches.

V and J are TRBV15 and TRBJ2-7; 12 bases match TRBD2. CDR3 length: 15 residues. The V gene's germline CDR1 is LNHNV and CDR2 YYDKDF (reference sequence). J gave up 0 bases and V 3 bases, and 0 bases lay outside the gene matches. CDR3 DNA sequence: TGTGCCACCAGCAGGACTAGCGGGGGCTCCTACGAGCAGTACTTC. Translation: CATSRTSGGSYEQYF.

The rearrangement joins TRBV13 to TRBJ2-7, with TRBD2 matching over 11 bases. Germline loops: CDR1 PRHDT, CDR2 FYEKMQ (reference sequence). Germline trimming cut 5 bases from V and 2 bases from J; bases unmatched to any gene: 5. This CDR3 has 15 amino acids. The CDR3, as DNA: TGTGCCAGCAGCCTGGGACTAGCGGTTACCTACGAGCAGTACTTC. Translated: CASSLGLAVTYEQYF.

A few counts support this clone. The CDR3 DNA reads TGTGCCAGCAGTCCAACAGGGGACTATGGCTACACCTTC. Protein sequence: CASSPTGDYGYTF. This chain joins TRBV27 and TRBJ1-2; 7 bases fit TRBD1. V shed 5 bases, J shed 3 bases, and the junction held 3 bases outside the gene matches. CDR1 MNHEY and CDR2 SMNVEV come from the germline V gene (reference sequence). CDR3 length equals 13 residues.

In its sample, this clone was seen once. Other DNA sequences within the sample encode an identical CDR3. This chain connects TRBV4-3 to TRBJ2-1; 12 positions match TRBD2. V gave up 3 bases and J gave up 6 bases; unmatched junction bases: 6. CDR3 length equals 16 residues. Germline V CDR1 and CDR2: LGHNA, YSLEER. DNA of the CDR3: TGCGCCAGCAGCCAGGGTTCTAGCGGGAGGGGCAATGAGCAGTTCTTC. As protein: CASSQGSSGRGNEQFF.

V gene TRBV7-2 combines with J gene TRBJ2-2, with a weak D call TRBD2 (5 bases). Germline lookup yields CDR1 SGHTA and CDR2 FQGNSA. With 8 bases removed from V and 5 bases from J, the gap between germline ends came to 21 bases. The CDR3 covers 16 residues. CDR3 region: CASFSRGTLGTGELFF. The CDR3 DNA sequence: TGTGCCAGCTTTAGCCGGGGTACCCTGGGGACCGGGGAGCTGTTTTTT.

This clone was detected a few times. The chain has TRBV10-1 and TRBJ1-6; 7 bases are shared with TRBD1. The CDR3 has 13 residues. V lost 6 bases to trimming and J lost 7 bases; unmatched junction nucleotides: 3. Germline V gives CDR1 WNHNN, CDR2 SYGVQD (reference sequence). The CDR3 sequence: CASRATGNSPLHF. The CDR3 region has the DNA TGCGCCAGCAGGGCGACAGGGAATTCACCCCTCCACTTT.

This clone occurred a few times. The chain recombines TRBV19 with TRBJ1-2; tentatively, D is TRBD1 (6 bases). Germline CDR1 LNHDA, CDR2 SQIVND (reference sequence). With 2 bases removed from V and 2 bases from J, the gap between germline ends came to 12 bases. The CDR3 contains 15 residues. The CDR3 sequence is CASSISAGVNYGYTF. The CDR3 DNA follows: TGTGCCAGTAGTATATCTGCAGGGGTAAACTATGGCTACACCTTC.

The chain joins TRBV4-1 to TRBJ2-2; D gene ambiguous. CDR1 and CDR2 (germline): MGHRA, YSYEKL. With 3 bases removed from V and 6 bases from J, the gap between germline ends came to 8 bases. The CDR3 has 13 amino acids. CDR3 nucleotide sequence: TGCGCCAGCAGCCAGTCTTTCTCCGGGGAGCTGTTTTTT. Its protein product is CASSQSFSGELFF.

The chain recombines TRBV5-5 with TRBJ2-7, with TRBD1 identical over 8 bases. The CDR3 extends over 15 amino acids. Looked up from germline, CDR1 is SGHKS and CDR2 is YYEKEE (reference sequence). V trimming: 5 bases; J trimming: 1 base; junction bases outside the gene matches: 8. The CDR3 here is CASRPDRGLSYEQYF. CDR3 DNA: TGTGCCAGCAGACCCGACAGGGGCCTTTCCTACGAGCAGTACTTC.

The gene calls are TRBV6-5 and TRBJ1-1, with D possibly TRBD1 on 5 matching bases. The V end was cut by 2 bases, the J end by 3 bases, with 10 bases between. The CDR3 is 14 amino acids. Germline V gene lookup returns CDR1 MNHEY and CDR2 SVGAGI. CDR3 loop: CASSYNGRDTEAFF. The DNA for the CDR3 is TGTGCCAGCAGTTACAACGGCAGGGACACTGAAGCTTTCTTT.

In the case of this clone: This same CDR3 is encoded by further DNA sequences in the sample. The rearrangement uses TRBV5-1 and TRBJ1-1; maybe TRBD1 (5 bases). The V gene's germline CDR1 is SGHRS and CDR2 YFSETQ. V was cut by 0 bases and J by 7 bases, with 7 bases left in between. The CDR3 covers 12 residues. CDR3 in DNA: TGCGCCAGCAGCTTGGGGCAGGGTGAAGCTTTCTTT. As protein: CASSLGQGEAFF.

CDR3 sequence (DNA): TGTGCCATCAGTGATTACAAAAGCGAGAATTCACCCCTCCACTTT. Its protein is CAISDYKSENSPLHF. V gene TRBV10-3 combines with J gene TRBJ1-6, with unresolved D. Germline V gene lookup returns CDR1 ENHRY and CDR2 SYGVKD. This CDR3 has 15 amino acids. V was trimmed by 3 bases and J by 7 bases, leaving 13 bases between them.

This chain links TRBV28 with TRBJ2-7; possibly TRBD1 for D (6 bases). V was trimmed by 6 bases and J by 0 bases, leaving 15 bases between them. The CDR3 contains 15 residues. Germline V gene data show CDR1 as MDHEN and CDR2 as SYDVKM. Written as DNA, the CDR3 is TGTGCCAGCAGAGCCCCGACAGGACTCTCCTACGAGCAGTACTTC. Its translation: CASRAPTGLSYEQYF.

The rearrangement joins TRBV6-4 to TRBJ2-1; D may be TRBD1 (6 bases). The CDR3 is 13 residues long. Trimming stripped 3 bases from V and 6 bases from J, with 9 bases between. Germline CDR1 is MRHNA and CDR2 is SNTAGT. CDR3 nucleotides: TGTGCCAGCAGTGAAGGGGGAAGCAATGAGCAGTTCTTC. The encoded protein is CASSEGGSNEQFF.

V gene TRBV9 combines with J gene TRBJ1-1; D is ambiguous. Germline CDR1 SGDLS, CDR2 YYNGEE. The V gene lost 3 bases and the J gene lost 1 base, with 10 bases spanning the gap. This CDR3 region has 14 residues. This CDR3 is CASSEARGNTEAFF. The CDR3 DNA follows: TGTGCCAGCAGCGAGGCGCGGGGGAACACTGAAGCTTTCTTT.